Below are 8 T cell receptor beta chains sequenced from a single sample in a study of blood T cell repertoires in COVID-19. Clones were sequenced by immunoSEQ multiplex PCR, and TCRdb holds only the in-frame ones, with some missing. The sample has 88,000 or so clones; over 75% are singletons. The sequencing input was peripheral blood. The receptors shown here come from a man aged 60 to 75 with acute or convalescent COVID-19.

This rearrangement joins TRBV18 to TRBJ2-2, with D possibly being TRBD1 (6 bases). CDR1 is KGHSH and CDR2 is LQKENI in the germline V gene. The V and J ends lost 2 bases and 6 bases respectively, with 7 bases between them. The CDR3 totals 13 residues. The CDR3 reads CASSPGQPGELFF. The CDR3 DNA follows: TGTGCCAGCTCACCAGGACAGCCCGGGGAGCTGTTTTTT.

The chain links TRBV10-3 to TRBJ2-7; a weak D match, TRBD1 (7 bases). The germline V and J ends were trimmed by 10 bases and 6 bases, with 19 bases remaining between them. The CDR3 is 13 residues long. CDR1 is ENHRY and CDR2 is SYGVKD in the germline V gene. The CDR3 bases are TGTGCCACTGAAGACAGGGAGGTAGGCGAGCAGTACTTC. Translated, it gives CATEDREVGEQYF.

The chain couples TRBV18 to TRBJ2-7; D gene uncertain. The CDR3 is made up of 14 amino acids. The germline CDR1 and CDR2 sequences are KGHSH and LQKENI. Trimming removed 2 bases at V and 1 base at J, with 9 bases between. CDR3 bases: TGTGCCAGCTCACCAGAGACAAATTCCTACGAGCAGTACTTC. Its protein is CASSPETNSYEQYF.

The chain combines TRBV27 with TRBJ2-4, with D possibly being TRBD2 (5 bases). Germline CDR1 and CDR2: MNHEY and SMNVEV (reference sequence). CDR3 length: 15 residues. The V end was cut by 5 bases, the J end by 2 bases, with 13 bases between. The CDR3 sequence is CASSLGLLTKNIQYF. CDR3 nucleotide sequence: TGTGCCAGCAGTCTCGGACTCTTAACCAAAAACATTCAGTACTTC.

The CDR3 region is CASSEGTGGAYGYTF. Here the CDR3 DNA reads TGTGCCAGCAGTGAAGGGACAGGGGGCGCCTATGGCTACACCTTC. This chain links TRBV6-1 with TRBJ1-2; 11 bases match TRBD1. V shed 1 base and J 4 bases; nucleotides not matched to a gene: 2. The CDR3 totals 15 residues. Germline lookup yields CDR1 MNHNS and CDR2 SASEGT.

The chain recombines TRBV7-2 with TRBJ1-3; perhaps TRBD1 as D (5 bases). Looked up from germline, CDR1 is SGHTA and CDR2 is FQGNSA. Trimming pared 2 bases from V and 0 bases from J, leaving 8 bases between. This CDR3 has 15 amino acids. The CDR3, as DNA: TGTGCCAGCAGCTTACGGGGGTACTCTGGAAACACCATATATTTT. Amino acids: CASSLRGYSGNTIYF.

This chain links TRBV14 with TRBJ2-2, with unresolved D. Germline values: CDR1 SGHDN, CDR2 FVKESK. The CDR3 is made up of 13 amino acids. The V end lost 1 base, the J end lost 7 bases, and 7 bases lay between the germline ends. The CDR3 loop reads CASSQARGGELFF. As DNA, the CDR3 is TGTGCCAGCAGCCAAGCCCGCGGCGGGGAGCTGTTTTTT.

J is TRBJ1-4 and V is TRBV19; TRBD1 agrees at 9 bases. The V and J ends lost 3 bases and 6 bases, in that order; junction bases with no gene match: 8. There are 16 residues in the CDR3. The germline gives CDR1 LNHDA, CDR2 SQIVND (reference sequence). CDR3 bases: TGTGCCAGTAGTATTAGGACAGGGGTGCGAGATGAAAAACTGTTTTTT. It codes for CASSIRTGVRDEKLFF.